The clone carrying this TCR beta chain was observed a single time. This entry belongs to a study of T cell changes during pregnancy in multiple sclerosis. Germline V lookup: CDR1 MNHNY, CDR2 SVGAGI (reference sequence). V was shortened by 6 bases and J by 3 bases, with 18 bases between the two germline ends. The CDR3 runs 16 residues. Profiling relied on immunoSEQ multiplex PCR, and the TCRdb table lists in-frame clones only, not all of them. The data contain fewer than 50,000 clones, roughly nine tenths of them seen just once; the ten biggest clones take up more than 0.35%. The clonotype was recovered from a female donor in good health, enrolled as a control in a pregnancy study. Sequencing used CD4+ T cells from peripheral blood mononuclear cells, obtained in the second trimester of pregnancy. This chain joins TRBV6-6 and TRBJ2-1; a weak D match, TRBD1 (6 bases). CDR3 amino acids: CASSRTSDSIYNEQFF. The CDR3 DNA follows: TGTGCCAGCAGCCGAACCTCGGACAGTATCTACAATGAGCAGTTCTTC.